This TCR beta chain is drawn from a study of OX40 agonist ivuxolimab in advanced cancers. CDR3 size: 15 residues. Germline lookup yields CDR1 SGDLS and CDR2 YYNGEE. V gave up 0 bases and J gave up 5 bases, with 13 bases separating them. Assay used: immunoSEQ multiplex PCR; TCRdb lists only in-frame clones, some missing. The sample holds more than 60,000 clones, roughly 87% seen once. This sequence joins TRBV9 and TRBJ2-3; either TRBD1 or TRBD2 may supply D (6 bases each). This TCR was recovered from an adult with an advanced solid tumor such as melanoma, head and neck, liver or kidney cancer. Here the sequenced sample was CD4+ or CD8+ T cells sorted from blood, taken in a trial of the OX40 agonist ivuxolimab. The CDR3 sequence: CASSVVGGQGDTQYF. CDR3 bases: TGTGCCAGCAGCGTAGTCGGGGGCCAGGGAGATACGCAGTATTTT.